This T cell receptor beta chain was captured by sequencing in a study of shared clonotypes between healthy human individuals. In the study overall: The people who gave samples were a couple of women and a few men aged 18 to 49.

Study results and limitations: Naive subsets typically showed greater estimated richness than memory subsets.

Clones were read by immunoSEQ multiplex PCR, and TCRdb kept only the in-frame ones, dropping some. The sample shows around 2,000,000 clones, just over 90% of them seen only once. Naive CD8 populations comprised CD45RO-negative cells positively selected for CCR7, excluding terminally differentiated effector memory CD45RA+ cells. Per germline, CDR1 MNHEY and CDR2 SMNVEV (reference sequence). The CDR3 is 16 amino acids. V lost 0 bases, J lost 4 bases, and 13 bases lay in between. Notes on this clone: Its antigen is not identified.

This clonotype was sampled from a man between 18 and 35 years old in good health. Some clones in this sample may be carry-over from other donors' samples. The rearrangement uses TRBV27 and TRBJ1-5, with a weak D call TRBD1 (6 bases). Material: naive CD8+ T cells from PBMCs. CDR3: CASSLSGGQINQPQHF. The DNA for the CDR3 is TGTGCCAGCAGTTTATCGGGAGGACAGATTAATCAGCCCCAGCATTTT.